Each of the 11 T cell receptor beta chains below was sequenced from the same sample in a study of OX40 agonist ivuxolimab in advanced cancers. Assay: immunoSEQ multiplex PCR; the TCRdb copy retains only in-frame clones and omits some. In the table there are about 16,000 clones, about four fifths of which are singletons. This sample comprised CD4+ or CD8+ T cells sorted from blood, obtained in a trial of the OX40 agonist ivuxolimab. Receptors originate from an adult with an advanced solid tumor such as melanoma, head and neck, liver or kidney cancer.

This chain links TRBV11-2 with TRBJ2-7; possible D gene TRBD1, 5 bases. CDR1 SGHAT and CDR2 FQNNGV come from the germline V gene. CDR3 size: 13 residues. Trimming took 1 base from V and 3 from J, leaving 7 bases between them. The CDR3: CASSLGDSYEQYF. The CDR3 region has the DNA TGTGCCAGCAGCTTAGGAGACAGCTACGAGCAGTACTTC. Drawing the rest from reference TRBV11-2 and TRBJ2-7, the complete variable domain is EAGVAQSPRYKIIEKRQSVAFWCNPISGHATLYWYQQILGQGPKLLIQFQNNGVVDDSQLPKDRFSAERLKGVDSTLKIQPAKLEDSAVYLCASSLGDSYEQYFGPGTRLTVT.

This clone appeared a few times. The chain recombines TRBV6-1 with TRBJ1-3, with D possibly matching TRBD1 (6 bases). CDR1 and CDR2 from the germline V gene are MNHNS and SASEGT. The CDR3 has 15 amino acids. V lost 1 base to trimming and J lost 0 bases, with 7 bases between them. The CDR3 DNA follows: TGTGCCAGCAGTGAAGAGGACAGCTCTGGAAACACCATATATTTT. The encoded protein is CASSEEDSSGNTIYF.

The gene calls are TRBV7-9 and TRBJ2-2, with TRBD2 as a possible D gene (5 bases). CDR1 and CDR2 (germline): SEHNR, FQNEAQ (reference sequence). V was clipped by 5 bases and J by 6 bases, with 16 bases between them. The CDR3 covers 15 residues. The CDR3 region has the DNA TGTGCCAGCAGCACGACGGAGGTCGGTGCCGGGGAGCTGTTTTTT. It yields the protein CASSTTEVGAGELFF.

The CDR3 region has the DNA TGTGCCAGCAGCTCCTCGGACAGTGCCGGGGAGCTGTTTTTT. Translating it yields CASSSSDSAGELFF. The chain carries TRBV5-6 and TRBJ2-2; maybe TRBD1 (6 bases). Germline V CDR1 and CDR2: SGHDT, YYEEEE. This CDR3 contains 14 residues. Between the trimmed V and J ends, which lost 3 bases and 6 bases, there was a span of 12 bases.

The genes are TRBV5-6 and TRBJ2-7; 8 nucleotides line up with TRBD2. Germline CDR1 reads SGHDT; CDR2 reads YYEEEE. There are 14 residues in the CDR3. The V gene end was trimmed by 6 bases and the J gene end by 3 bases; junction bases not matched to a gene: 8. CDR3 sequence (DNA): TGTGCCAGCACCCTCGGGGGGGGTTTCTACGAGCAGTACTTC. It translates to CASTLGGGFYEQYF.

The J gene is TRBJ2-7, the V gene TRBV4-1, with TRBD1 as a possible D gene (5 bases). Germline values: CDR1 MGHRA, CDR2 YSYEKL. Trimming shortened V by 0 bases and J by 3 bases, and 6 bases separated the two germline ends. This CDR3 spans 13 amino acids. The CDR3 coding sequence is TGCGCCAGCAGCCAAGAACAGGACTACGAGCAGTACTTC. Translated, it gives CASSQEQDYEQYF.

The chain is built from TRBV6-5 and TRBJ2-7, with TRBD1 as a possible D gene (5 bases). Trimming cost V 2 bases and J 0 bases, with 8 bases left between them. This CDR3 is 14 amino acids long. Per the germline V gene, CDR1 is MNHEY and CDR2 is SVGAGI. CDR3 in amino acids: CASSYDSSSYEQYF. The CDR3 bases are TGTGCCAGCAGTTACGACAGCTCCTCCTACGAGCAGTACTTC.

The chain links TRBV27 to TRBJ2-3; D is ambiguous. The CDR3 loop spans 13 amino acids. The germline V gene has CDR1 MNHEY and CDR2 SMNVEV (reference sequence). Trimming left V 0 bases short and J 6 bases short, with 7 bases between. The CDR3 reads CASSLSGWDTQYF. CDR3 nucleotides: TGTGCCAGCAGTTTATCGGGGTGGGATACGCAGTATTTT.

The J gene is TRBJ2-2, the V gene TRBV19; D possibly corresponds to TRBD2 (5 bases). Germline-derived CDR1 and CDR2 are LNHDA and SQIVND (reference sequence). The V and J ends lost 5 bases and 0 bases respectively, with 10 bases between them. CDR3 length equals 15 residues. The CDR3 reads CASSGLFANTGELFF. As DNA, the CDR3 is TGTGCCAGTAGTGGACTGTTCGCGAACACCGGGGAGCTGTTTTTT. The variable domain in full, with the rest retrieved from reference TRBV19 and TRBJ2-2, is DGGITQSPKYLFRKEGQNVTLSCEQNLNHDAMYWYRQDPGQGLRLIYYSQIVNDFQKGDIAEGYSVSREKKESFPLTVTSAQKNPTAFYLCASSGLFANTGELFFGEGSRLTVL.

This sequence joins TRBV4-3 and TRBJ1-1; D ambiguous. CDR1 and CDR2 (germline): LGHNA, YSLEER. This CDR3 comprises 15 residues. V was cut by 2 bases and J by 2 bases, with 12 bases left in between. The CDR3, as DNA: TGCGCCAGCAGCCAAAGTAGGTACCCTAACACTGAAGCTTTCTTT. Its protein is CASSQSRYPNTEAFF.

The chain has TRBV19 and TRBJ1-2; D is uncertain. This CDR3 spans 13 amino acids. The germline V and J ends were trimmed by 6 bases and 0 bases, with 8 bases remaining between them. Germline CDR1 LNHDA, CDR2 SQIVND (reference sequence). The CDR3 DNA follows: TGTGCCAGTAGCCCGACAACTAACTATGGCTACACCTTC. Its translation: CASSPTTNYGYTF.